This T cell receptor beta chain derives from a study of regulatory T cells in long-lasting Graves disease. As for the study in general: Duration of antithyroid drug therapy among newly diagnosed Graves' patients was under 3 months.

Time point described: newly diagnosed GD, antithyroid drugs for less than 3 months. PBMC RNA was the source of the TCR library. This clonotype was observed at least ten times. Library construction for TCR beta used iRepertoire HTBI primers and Arm-PCR of CDR3 regions. MiXCR was run by TCRdb on the multiplex PCR reads, yielding one entry per CDR3 protein. The sample gives roughly 440,000 distinct CDR3 sequences, 16% of which show up once; roughly 23% is in the top ten. The CDR3 spans 14 residues. The trim removed 6 bases at V and 2 bases at J, leaving 7 bases unmatched. These records were also assigned to another study, of T cells in Graves' hyperthyroidism and ophthalmopathy. That work contributes: Stability of Graves' hyperthyroidism was defined as absent ophthalmopathy progression within 18 months. Diagnostic assessment was based on clinical symptoms, serum thyroxine and TRAb, thyroid ultrasound and orbital computed tomography. Among clonotypes expanded in thyroid above 0.001, most were also found in blood.

The material was peripheral blood mononuclear cells (PBMCs), obtained at new diagnosis, from a patient treated with antithyroid drugs. The sequence was obtained from a young woman with Graves disease. This rearrangement joins TRBV12-3 or TRBV12-4 to TRBJ2-7; 7 bases fit TRBD1. The CDR3 protein is CASSRTGYPYEQYF. In nucleotides, the CDR3 is TGTGCCAGCAGCCGGACAGGCTATCCCTACGAGCAGTACTTC.